The sequence of this T cell receptor beta chain was determined in a study of shared clonotypes between healthy human individuals. Genomic DNA (from each subset) was split evenly across several immunoSEQ plates. Sequencing was performed with immunoSEQ multiplex PCR; in TCRdb, only in-frame clones are kept and a portion is missing. The sample has 1.5 million to 2.5 million clones; over 85% are singletons. In germline, CDR1 is SNHLY, CDR2 FYNNEI. The CDR3 contains 12 residues. V was clipped by 6 bases and J by 3 bases, with 8 bases between them. Naive-designated CD8 cells lacked CD45RO, were positively enriched for CCR7, and omitted terminally differentiated effector memory CD45RA+ cells.

This receptor was identified in a man aged 18 to 29 in good health. Specimen: naive CD8+ T cells sorted from blood. This rearrangement joins TRBV2 to TRBJ1-1; TRBD1 might be the D (5 bases). The CDR3 nucleotides read TGTGCCAGCAGCCCGGGGGACACTGAAGCTTTCTTT. Protein product: CASSPGDTEAFF. The full variable domain, rest sourced from reference TRBV2 and TRBJ1-1, is EPEVTQTPSHQVTQMGQEVILRCVPISNHLYFYWYRQILGQKVEFLVSFYNNEISEKSEIFDDQFSVERPDGSNFTLKIRSTKLEDSAMYFCASSPGDTEAFFGQGTRLTVV.